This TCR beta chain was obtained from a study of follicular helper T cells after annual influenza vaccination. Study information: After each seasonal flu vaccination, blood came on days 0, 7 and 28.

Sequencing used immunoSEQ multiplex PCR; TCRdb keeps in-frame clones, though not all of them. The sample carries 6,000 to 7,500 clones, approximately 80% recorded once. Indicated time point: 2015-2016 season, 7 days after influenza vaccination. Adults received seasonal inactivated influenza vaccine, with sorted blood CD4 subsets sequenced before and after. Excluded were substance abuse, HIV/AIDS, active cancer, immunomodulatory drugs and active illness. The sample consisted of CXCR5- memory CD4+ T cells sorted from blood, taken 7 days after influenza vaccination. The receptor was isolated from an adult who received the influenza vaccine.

CDR3 loop: CASSQVKAGSGGELFF. Written as DNA, the CDR3 is TGTGCCAGCAGCCAAGTGAAGGCGGGGTCAGGCGGGGAGCTGTTTTTT. The rearrangement links TRBV4-2 to TRBJ2-2; the D gene is possibly TRBD2 (6 bases). Trimming cost V 1 base and J 7 bases, with 16 bases left between them. The CDR3 has 16 residues. In germline, CDR1 is LGHNA, CDR2 YNFKEQ.